These T cell receptor beta chains were read from a single sample in a study of blood T cell repertoires in COVID-19. The method was immunoSEQ multiplex PCR; TCRdb's version includes in-frame clones alone and lacks a portion of them. The sample includes around 290,000 clones, more than 75% seen only once; the top ten take around 2%. The specimen sequenced was PBMCs or T cells enriched from blood (not recorded which). All receptors derive from a woman aged 60-75 years in a cohort exposed to, infected with or recovered from COVID-19 (not recorded which). Both conserved end residues are trimmed from each CDR3. Fields, in order: V gene, J gene, CDR3 protein.

>TRBV27|TRBJ2-3
ASSLRGDSRTDTQY
>TRBV3-1/TRBV3-2|TRBJ2-3
ASSRGTSSTDTQY
>TRBV6-5|TRBJ2-1
ASSRLAGGNEQF
>TRBV7-3|TRBJ1-1
ASSLSGGTEAF
>TRBV28|TRBJ2-5
ASSPRPGTSGRGKMETQY
>TRBV2|TRBJ2-3
ASIRGPRTDTQY
>TRBV19|TRBJ2-2
ASSIWRGQQNTGELF
>TRBV6-5|TRBJ2-7
ASSYWTGGQQY
>TRBV3-1/TRBV3-2|TRBJ2-7
ASSHRDTYEQY
>TRBV9|TRBJ1-4
ASSGGTVNEKLF
>TRBV18|TRBJ1-5
ASSPEYDNQPQH
>TRBV24-1|TRBJ2-5
ATSRSDRGEETQY
>TRBV7-9|TRBJ2-7
ASSFGGALY
>TRBV19|TRBJ2-7
ASSIDPGLAGVIEQY
>TRBV7-3|TRBJ1-1
ASSLTPEGLKLV
>TRBV9|TRBJ2-3
ASSPTDNTDTQY
>TRBV5-1|TRBJ2-2
ASSTGQAIGELF
>TRBV19|TRBJ2-7
ASSIRGFYEQY